This passage covers 20 T cell receptor beta chains from one sample sequenced in a study of neurological immune-mediated disorders. MiXCR, run by TCRdb on the 5' RACE reads, gives a single entry per CDR3 protein. The top ten clones hold approximately 6.3% of a sample with about 50,000 distinct CDR3 sequences, 3% to 4% of them seen once. Material: PBMCs. Receptors originate from a middle-aged man with multiple sclerosis.

This clonotype was counted many times. The chain joins TRBV4-1 to TRBJ1-2, with 7 bases identical to TRBD1. Germline CDR1 and CDR2: MGHRA and YSYEKL. The CDR3 runs to 13 residues. V shed 3 bases, J shed 8 bases, and the junction held 6 bases outside the gene matches. The CDR3 here is CASSHPGGEGYTF. CDR3 bases: TGCGCCAGCAGCCATCCAGGGGGAGAGGGCTACACCTTC.

In this sample, this clonotype turned up many times. This chain joins TRBV27 and TRBJ2-7; the D call may be TRBD1 or TRBD2 (5 bases each). The CDR3 runs to 13 residues. Germline V gives CDR1 MNHEY, CDR2 SMNVEV (reference sequence). V was cut by 10 bases and J by 2 bases, with 15 bases left in between. CDR3 residues: CATLGPTTYEQYF. The CDR3 nucleotides are TGTGCCACCCTGGGACCAACTACCTACGAGCAGTACTTC.

To note about this clonotype: This clone may be a read error of a much larger clone one base away. The V gene is TRBV20-1, the J gene TRBJ2-6; D is possibly TRBD1 or TRBD2 (5 bases each). This CDR3 comprises 15 residues. Germline values: CDR1 DFQATT, CDR2 SNEGSKA (reference sequence). The CDR3: CSAPAAGSGAKVLTF. The CDR3 coding sequence is TGCAGTGCACCCGCGGCGGGTTCTGGGGCCAAAGTCCTGACTTTC.

This clonotype was seen repeatedly, ten times or more. This chain uses TRBV5-5 with TRBJ2-3, with D tentatively TRBD1 or TRBD2 (6 bases each). The ends were cut back, 1 base at V and 0 bases at J, with 9 bases in the middle. This CDR3 comprises 15 residues. In germline, CDR1 is SGHKS, CDR2 YYEKEE (reference sequence). This CDR3 is CASSLWGASTDTQYF. Here the CDR3 DNA reads TGTGCCAGCAGCTTGTGGGGGGCTAGCACAGATACGCAGTATTTT.

This clonotype appeared many times. The chain couples TRBV9 to TRBJ2-3; D is undetermined. V lost 4 bases and J 2 bases, leaving 2 bases between the germline ends. Germline CDR1 SGDLS, CDR2 YYNGEE. The CDR3 length is 11 residues. The CDR3 here is CASSYTDTQYF. The CDR3 DNA reads TGTGCCAGCAGCTACACAGATACGCAGTATTTT.

This clonotype was counted ten times or more. V and J are TRBV10-3 and TRBJ2-7; 8 bases are shared with TRBD1. The trim removed 4 bases at V and 0 bases at J, leaving 8 bases unmatched. Germline V gene lookup returns CDR1 ENHRY and CDR2 SYGVKD. The CDR3 is 16 residues long. CDR3 protein: CAISGGEQGASYEQYF. CDR3 bases: TGTGCCATCAGTGGGGGGGAGCAGGGGGCCTCCTACGAGCAGTACTTC.

The table lists this clonotype with many counts. The genes are TRBV24-1 and TRBJ2-6, with D unresolved. CDR3 length equals 15 residues. Trimming took 4 bases from V and 0 from J, leaving 6 bases between them. CDR1 and CDR2 (germline): KGHDR, SFDVKD. CDR3: CATSETVSGANVLTF. In DNA, the CDR3 is TGTGCCACCAGTGAGACGGTCTCTGGGGCCAACGTCCTGACTTTC.

This clonotype has ten or more counts. The chain combines TRBV7-9 with TRBJ2-7; 8 bases match TRBD2. With 0 bases clipped from V and 3 bases from J, the junction kept 1 base outside the gene matches. CDR1 and CDR2 from the germline V gene are SEHNR and FQNEAQ (reference sequence). The CDR3 runs to 14 residues. The CDR3 coding sequence is TGTGCCAGCAGCTTAGCCGGGACTAGCTACGAGCAGTACTTC. It encodes CASSLAGTSYEQYF.

This clonotype was counted ten times or more. The V call is TRBV11-2, the J call TRBJ2-4, with D maybe TRBD2 (6 bases). This CDR3 spans 13 amino acids. V lost 5 bases to trimming and J lost 6 bases, with 11 bases between them. The germline V gene has CDR1 SGHAT and CDR2 FQNNGV. In nucleotides, the CDR3 is TGTGCCAGCAGCCCCGGGACTGGAAACATTCAGTACTTC. Translating it yields CASSPGTGNIQYF. The variable domain in full, completed from reference TRBV11-2 and TRBJ2-4, reads EAGVAQSPRYKIIEKRQSVAFWCNPISGHATLYWYQQILGQGPKLLIQFQNNGVVDDSQLPKDRFSAERLKGVDSTLKIQPAKLEDSAVYLCASSPGTGNIQYFGAGTRLSVL.

This clonotype was counted many times. This chain connects TRBV7-2 to TRBJ2-3; D not certain. Germline CDR1 reads SGHTA; CDR2 reads FQGNSA. V was trimmed by 8 bases and J by 4 bases, leaving 19 bases between them. CDR3 length: 15 amino acids. CDR3 residues: CASASSGQVADTQYF. The DNA for the CDR3 is TGTGCCAGCGCCTCGAGTGGCCAGGTGGCAGATACGCAGTATTTT.

This clonotype was counted many times. The CDR3 DNA is TGCGCCAGCAGCCAGAGAGCGGGGGTCGACTACGAGCAGTACTTC. This translates into CASSQRAGVDYEQYF. V is TRBV4-1 and J is TRBJ2-7, with 8 bases that match TRBD2. J gave up 3 bases and V 3 bases, and 7 bases lay outside the gene matches. The germline gives CDR1 MGHRA, CDR2 YSYEKL. The CDR3 has 15 amino acids.

This clonotype was seen many times. The genes are TRBV3-1 and TRBJ2-5; D gene ambiguous. Germline V gives CDR1 LGHDT, CDR2 YNNKEL (reference sequence). The CDR3 has 13 residues. Trimming stripped 1 base from V and 4 bases from J, with 7 bases between. The CDR3 is CASSQVTGETQYF. The CDR3 DNA sequence: TGTGCCAGCAGCCAAGTTACGGGAGAGACCCAGTACTTC.

Comments on this clonotype: This may stem from a read error, because a much larger clone lies one nucleotide away. J is TRBJ1-1 and V is TRBV12-3 or TRBV12-4; D is unclear. The CDR3 runs 17 residues. The CDR3 is CASSSFPISWSSTETFF. The CDR3 DNA reads TGTGCCAGCAGTTCCTTCCCTATAAGTTGGTCATCCACTGAAACTTTCTTT.

This clonotype was observed at least ten times. Germline and junction disagree at one end, which may indicate a read error. The chain carries TRBV5-5 and TRBJ1-6, with no clear D. Germline values: CDR1 SGHKS, CDR2 YYEKEE (reference sequence). CDR3 length equals 14 residues. CDR3 bases: TGTGCCAGCAGCTTGACAGTGGGTAATTCACCCCTCAACTTT. Its translation is CASSLTVGNSPLNF.

This clonotype has ten or more counts. The rearrangement joins TRBV6-5 to TRBJ2-1; 11 nucleotides align to TRBD2. The J segment lost 5 bases and the V segment lost 6 bases, leaving 6 bases of the junction unmatched. Germline V gives CDR1 MNHEY, CDR2 SVGAGI. The CDR3 has 15 amino acids. The CDR3 loop reads CASRVAGGRHNEQFF. CDR3 DNA: TGTGCCAGCAGGGTAGCGGGGGGGCGCCACAATGAGCAGTTCTTC.

This clonotype was found many times. The V call is TRBV3-1, the J call TRBJ2-1; D perhaps matches TRBD2 (7 bases). The CDR3 length is 17 residues. The V end lost 3 bases, the J end lost 7 bases, and 22 bases lay between the germline ends. Germline assignment: CDR1 LGHDT and CDR2 YNNKEL (reference sequence). The CDR3 loop is CASSQRGGGAFGNEQFF. For the CDR3, the DNA is TGTGCCAGCAGCCAGAGAGGTGGGGGGGCCTTTGGGAATGAGCAGTTCTTC.

This clonotype has at least ten counts. The gene calls are TRBV12-3 or TRBV12-4 and TRBJ1-4; the D gene is possibly TRBD1 (5 bases). This CDR3 contains 14 residues. V dropped 5 bases and J dropped 0 bases, with 7 bases sitting between them. The CDR3 spells CASSRGATNEKLFF. CDR3 DNA: TGTGCCAGCAGTCGGGGGGCAACTAATGAAAAACTGTTTTTT.

This clonotype was seen repeatedly, ten times or more. This rearrangement joins TRBV12-3 or TRBV12-4 to TRBJ2-3; maybe TRBD2 (6 bases). The V end was cut by 0 bases, the J end by 0 bases, with 13 bases between. This CDR3 region has 17 residues. The CDR3 is CASSLAGGSTSTDTQYF. The CDR3 nucleotides are TGTGCCAGCAGTTTAGCGGGGGGTTCGACTAGCACAGATACGCAGTATTTT.

This clonotype appeared many times. The V and J genes are TRBV5-1 and TRBJ2-2; perhaps D is TRBD1 or TRBD2 (5 bases each). Germline values: CDR1 SGHRS, CDR2 YFSETQ. The CDR3 runs 15 residues. Between the trimmed V and J ends, which lost 1 base and 2 bases, there was a span of 9 bases. The DNA of the CDR3 is TGCGCCAGCAGCTTGACGGGACCTAACACCGGGGAGCTGTTTTTT. This gives the protein CASSLTGPNTGELFF.

This clonotype was seen ten or more times. The rearrangement joins TRBV5-6 to TRBJ2-4, with 7 bases aligning to TRBD1. CDR3 length equals 15 residues. V lost 0 bases to trimming and J lost 6 bases; unmatched junction nucleotides: 6. Germline CDR1 and CDR2: SGHDT and YYEEEE. The CDR3 reads CASSLDRGTVNIQYF. The CDR3 nucleotides read TGTGCCAGCAGCTTGGACAGGGGCACGGTAAACATTCAGTACTTC. Using reference TRBV5-6 and TRBJ2-4 for the parts outside the CDR3, the full variable domain is DAGVTQSPTHLIKTRGQQVTLRCSPKSGHDTVSWYQQALGQGPQFIFQYYEEEERQRGNFPDRFSGHQFPNYSSELNVNALLLGDSALYLCASSLDRGTVNIQYFGAGTRLSVL.